This T cell receptor beta chain was sequenced in a study of blood T cell repertoires in COVID-19. In the study overall: Sites across the United States, Italy and Spain contributed samples from acute and convalescent COVID-19.

The V gene lost 6 bases and the J gene lost 5 bases, with 22 bases spanning the gap. The CDR3 contains 17 residues. CDR1 LGHNA and CDR2 YSLEER come from the germline V gene. Profiled with immunoSEQ multiplex PCR; TCRdb holds only in-frame clones, not every one. The table shows over 300,000 clones, with almost 90% occurring only once. This receptor was obtained from a man between 18 and 35 years old with active or convalescent COVID-19. The J gene is TRBJ2-2, the V gene TRBV4-3, with D tentatively TRBD1 (5 bases). The sequenced sample consisted of peripheral blood. The CDR3 DNA follows: TGCGCCAGCAGTTACGTAAATGGGGCCCAGCCTACCGGGGAGCTGTTTTTT. Translation gives CASSYVNGAQPTGELFF.